A single sample is the source of the 7 T cell receptor beta chains below, sequenced in a study of T cell responses to AZD1222 COVID-19 vaccine (dated by TCRdb to the early 2020s). The label giving this sample's time point can be read as: about 28 days (+/-7) after the second vaccine dose. The library was generated by the immunoSEQ multiplex PCR assay. What TCRdb holds here is the immuneACCESS table cut down to in-frame rearrangements. Part of the clones is not present; checked against another copy, under half of the missing clones reflect an unresolved V gene, and the others are unexplained. For this sample there are tens of thousands of clones; about three quarters appear just once. The ten top clones hold about 51% of the sample. The sequences come from peripheral blood, collected 28 days after the second AZD1222 dose. These receptors were collected from an adult who received the AZD1222 COVID-19 vaccine.

The chain couples TRBV5-6 to TRBJ1-4; D ambiguous. From germline, CDR1 is SGHDT and CDR2 YYEEEE. The CDR3 is 14 residues long. The V end was cut by 1 base, the J end by 5 bases, with 9 bases between. CDR3 amino acids: CASSLKGKNEKLFF. The CDR3 DNA reads TGTGCCAGCAGCTTGAAGGGAAAAAATGAAAAACTGTTTTTT.

This chain connects TRBV5-1 to TRBJ1-2, with a possible D match to TRBD1 (5 bases). The germline V and J ends were trimmed by 3 bases and 2 bases, with 8 bases remaining between them. Germline CDR1 and CDR2: SGHRS and YFSETQ. This CDR3 is built from 13 residues. CDR3 region: CASSSQENYGYTF. The CDR3 DNA reads TGCGCCAGCAGCTCACAGGAGAACTATGGCTACACCTTC.

The chain joins TRBV5-4 to TRBJ2-2, with 8 bases fitting TRBD2. Germline values: CDR1 SGHNT, CDR2 YYREEE (reference sequence). V lost 5 bases and J lost 7; bases outside the gene matches: 4. This CDR3 comprises 13 residues. CDR3 coding DNA: TGTGCCAGCAGTCCGGGGGGGGGCGGGGAGCTGTTTTTT. This codes for CASSPGGGGELFF.

The chain has TRBV27 and TRBJ1-1, with D possibly TRBD1 on 6 matching bases. V was cut by 4 bases and J by 5 bases, with 14 bases left in between. The CDR3 is 14 residues long. CDR1 is MNHEY, CDR2 SMNVEV, per germline (reference sequence). This CDR3 reads CASSSRGARTEAFF. DNA for the CDR3: TGTGCCAGCAGTTCTCGGGGGGCGCGAACTGAAGCTTTCTTT.

Concerning this clone: Other nucleotide sequences from this sample produce the same CDR3. The rearrangement joins TRBV7-9 to TRBJ2-2, with 7 bases that match TRBD2. CDR1 is SEHNR and CDR2 is FQNEAQ in the germline V gene (reference sequence). The CDR3 is made up of 15 amino acids. The ends lost 3 bases at V and 2 bases at J; junction bases unmatched: 3. The CDR3 sequence is CASSLGTTNTGELFF. CDR3 coding DNA: TGTGCCAGCAGCTTGGGGACTACCAACACCGGGGAGCTGTTTTTT.

This rearrangement joins TRBV6-5 to TRBJ1-1; tentatively, D is TRBD1 (6 bases). The CDR3 loop spans 13 amino acids. CDR1 and CDR2 (germline): MNHEY, SVGAGI. V was clipped by 8 bases and J by 7 bases, with 17 bases between them. The CDR3 protein is CASSTNRALEAFF. The CDR3 DNA is TGTGCCAGCTCCACAAACAGGGCCCTTGAAGCTTTCTTT.

The chain carries TRBV14 and TRBJ1-3; 7 nucleotides match TRBD1. Germline V gene lookup returns CDR1 SGHDN and CDR2 FVKESK. The junction had 3 bases not matched to a gene; V was cut back by 5 bases and J by 5 bases. The length of the CDR3 is 13 residues. CDR3: CASSTDRRNTIYF. CDR3 sequence (DNA): TGTGCCAGCAGCACGGACAGGAGAAACACCATATATTTT.